This T cell receptor (beta chain) was sequenced for a study of T cell clones after liver transplantation. Study background: Without induction therapy, subjects received standard immunosuppression until 12-24 months post-transplant.

The CDR3 has 16 residues. V lost 5 bases and J lost 7; bases outside the gene matches: 13. The V gene's germline CDR1 is SGHTA and CDR2 FQGNSA. Sorting of unstimulated PBMCs yielded separate CD3+CD4+ and CD3+CD8+ fractions. Using immunoSEQ multiplex PCR, the repertoire was profiled, and TCRdb retains in-frame clones only, with some absent. Among more than 95,000 clones listed, around 86% were seen once. The receptor was derived from a human donor who received a liver transplant. V gene TRBV7-2 combines with J gene TRBJ2-1; 8 positions match TRBD2. The sequences come from CD4+ T cells from blood, collected before liver transplant. The DNA of the CDR3 is TGTGCCAGCAGCGCCGTTACTAGCGGAGGATTGAATGAGCAGTTCTTC. Translation: CASSAVTSGGLNEQFF.